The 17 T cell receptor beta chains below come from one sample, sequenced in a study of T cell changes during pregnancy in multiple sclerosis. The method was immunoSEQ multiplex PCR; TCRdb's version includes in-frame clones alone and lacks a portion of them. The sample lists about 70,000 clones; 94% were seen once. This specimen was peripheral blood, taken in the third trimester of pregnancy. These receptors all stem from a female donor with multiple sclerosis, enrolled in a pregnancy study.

The CDR3 coding sequence is TGTGCCAGCAGTACCAGCCCCGACGGGGGGGGCGAGCAGTACTTC. As protein: CASSTSPDGGGEQYF. This sequence joins TRBV9 and TRBJ2-7, with 8 bases that match TRBD2. Germline assignment: CDR1 SGDLS and CDR2 YYNGEE. V was pared by 5 bases and J by 6 bases, with 13 bases of the junction left unmatched. The CDR3 runs 15 residues.

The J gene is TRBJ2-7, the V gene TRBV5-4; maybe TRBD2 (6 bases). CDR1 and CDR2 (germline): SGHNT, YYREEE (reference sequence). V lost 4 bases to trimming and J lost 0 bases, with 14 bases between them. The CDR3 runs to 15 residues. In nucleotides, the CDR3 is TGTGCCAGCAGCCCAGGGACTCTCAGCTCCTACGAGCAGTACTTC. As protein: CASSPGTLSSYEQYF.

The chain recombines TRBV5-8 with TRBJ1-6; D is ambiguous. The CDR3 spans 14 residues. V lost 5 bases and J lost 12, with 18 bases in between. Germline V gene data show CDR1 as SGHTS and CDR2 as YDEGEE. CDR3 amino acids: CASRFRDRVVPLHF. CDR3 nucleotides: TGTGCCAGCAGATTCCGGGATCGCGTCGTACCCCTCCACTTT.

This CDR3 is CSAPTGYEQYF. In nucleotides, the CDR3 is TGCAGTGCCCCTACAGGCTACGAGCAGTACTTC. The chain employs TRBV20-1 and TRBJ2-7; possible D gene TRBD1, 5 bases. Per germline, CDR1 DFQATT and CDR2 SNEGSKA (reference sequence). CDR3 length: 11 residues. The ends were cut back, 6 bases at V and 3 bases at J, with 9 bases in the middle.

Here the CDR3 DNA reads TGTGCCAGTAGTTTCAGGGCGGGACGAGATGAAAAACTGTTTTTT. It specifies CASSFRAGRDEKLFF. This chain joins TRBV19 and TRBJ1-4; TRBD1 is a possible D gene (5 bases). Germline CDR1 and CDR2: LNHDA and SQIVND (reference sequence). The V gene lost 5 bases and the J gene lost 6 bases, with 16 bases spanning the gap. The CDR3 totals 15 residues. Full variable domain (remainder filled in from reference TRBV19 and TRBJ1-4): DGGITQSPKYLFRKEGQNVTLSCEQNLNHDAMYWYRQDPGQGLRLIYYSQIVNDFQKGDIAEGYSVSREKKESFPLTVTSAQKNPTAFYLCASSFRAGRDEKLFFGSGTQLSVL.

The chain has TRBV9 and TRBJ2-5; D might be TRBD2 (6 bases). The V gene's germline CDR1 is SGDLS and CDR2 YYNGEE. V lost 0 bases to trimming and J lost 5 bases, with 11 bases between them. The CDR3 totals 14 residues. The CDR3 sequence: CASSVELAGETQYF. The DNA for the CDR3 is TGTGCCAGCAGCGTAGAACTAGCAGGGGAGACCCAGTACTTC.

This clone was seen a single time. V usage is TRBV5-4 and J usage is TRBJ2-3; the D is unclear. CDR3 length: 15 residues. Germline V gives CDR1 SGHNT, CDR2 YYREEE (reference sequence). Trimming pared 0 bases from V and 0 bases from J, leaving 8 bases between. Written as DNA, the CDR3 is TGTGCCAGCAGCTTGGAGAGTTCTAGCACAGATACGCAGTATTTT. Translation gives CASSLESSSTDTQYF.

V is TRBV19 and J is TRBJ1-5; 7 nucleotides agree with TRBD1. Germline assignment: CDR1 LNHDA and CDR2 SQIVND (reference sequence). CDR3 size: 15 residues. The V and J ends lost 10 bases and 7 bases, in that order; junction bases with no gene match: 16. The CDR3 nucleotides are TGTGCCACCCGAACCCCGGGACAGTTTTTCCAGCCCCAGCATTTT. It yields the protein CATRTPGQFFQPQHF.

The DNA of the CDR3 is TGTGCCATCAGTGCGCAGGGGGCCTACAATGAGCAGTTCTTC. Translation: CAISAQGAYNEQFF. J is TRBJ2-1 and V is TRBV10-3; 7 bases match TRBD1. J gave up 2 bases and V 4 bases, and 2 bases lay outside the gene matches. The CDR3 extends over 14 amino acids. The germline CDR1 and CDR2 sequences are ENHRY and SYGVKD.

The CDR3 region has the DNA TGTGCCAGCAGCTTTGAAGGGGCCTACAATGAGCAGTTCTTC. Its protein is CASSFEGAYNEQFF. This rearrangement joins TRBV7-6 to TRBJ2-1; D may be TRBD1 (5 bases). Trimming stripped 3 bases from V and 2 bases from J, with 8 bases between. This CDR3 spans 14 amino acids. The germline V gene has CDR1 SGHVS and CDR2 FNYEAQ.

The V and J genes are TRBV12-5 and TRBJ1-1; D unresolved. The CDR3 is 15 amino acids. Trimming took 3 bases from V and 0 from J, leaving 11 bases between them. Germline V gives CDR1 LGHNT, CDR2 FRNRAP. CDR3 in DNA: TGTGCTAGTGGTTTTTTGGGCGATTTGAACACTGAAGCTTTCTTT. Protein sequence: CASGFLGDLNTEAFF.

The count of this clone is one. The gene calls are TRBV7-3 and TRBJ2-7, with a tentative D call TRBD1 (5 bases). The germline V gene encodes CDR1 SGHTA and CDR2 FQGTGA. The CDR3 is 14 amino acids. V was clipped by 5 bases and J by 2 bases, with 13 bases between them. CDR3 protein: CASSPGPQTYEQYF. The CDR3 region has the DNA TGTGCCAGCAGCCCAGGGCCTCAGACCTACGAGCAGTACTTC.

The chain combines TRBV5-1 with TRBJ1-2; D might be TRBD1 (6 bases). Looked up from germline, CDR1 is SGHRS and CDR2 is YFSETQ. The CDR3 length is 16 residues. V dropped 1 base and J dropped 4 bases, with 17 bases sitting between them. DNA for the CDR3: TGCGCCAGCAGCTTGAAAGAGGGGGGGCAGAGCTATGGCTACACCTTC. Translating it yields CASSLKEGGQSYGYTF.

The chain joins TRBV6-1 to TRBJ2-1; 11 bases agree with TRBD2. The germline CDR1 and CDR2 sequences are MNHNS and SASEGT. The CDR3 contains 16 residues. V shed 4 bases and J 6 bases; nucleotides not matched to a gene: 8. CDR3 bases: TGTGCCAGCAGTGCGCAGCTAGCGGGGGGCCGCAATGAGCAGTTCTTC. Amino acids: CASSAQLAGGRNEQFF.

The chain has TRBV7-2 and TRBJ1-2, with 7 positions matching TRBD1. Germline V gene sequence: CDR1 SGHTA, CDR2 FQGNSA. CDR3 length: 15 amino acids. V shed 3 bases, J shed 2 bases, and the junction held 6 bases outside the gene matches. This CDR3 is CASSLEDRPNYGYTF. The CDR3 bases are TGTGCCAGCAGCTTGGAGGACAGGCCAAACTATGGCTACACCTTC. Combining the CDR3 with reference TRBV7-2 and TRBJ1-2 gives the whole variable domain GAGVSQSPSNKVTEKGKDVELRCDPISGHTALYWYRQSLGQGLEFLIYFQGNSAPDKSGLPSDRFSAERTGGSVSTLTIQRTQQEDSAVYLCASSLEDRPNYGYTFGSGTRLTVV.

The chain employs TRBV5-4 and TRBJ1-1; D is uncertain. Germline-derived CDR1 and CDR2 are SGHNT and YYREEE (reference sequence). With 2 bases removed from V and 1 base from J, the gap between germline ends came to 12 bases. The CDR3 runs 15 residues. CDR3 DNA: TGTGCCAGCAGCTTAGGCCCCTCGGGGAACACTGAAGCTTTCTTT. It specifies CASSLGPSGNTEAFF.

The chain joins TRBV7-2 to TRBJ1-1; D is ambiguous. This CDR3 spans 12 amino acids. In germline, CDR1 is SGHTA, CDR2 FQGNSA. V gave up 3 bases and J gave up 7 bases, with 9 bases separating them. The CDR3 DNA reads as TGTGCCAGCAGCTTTTCCCTACTTGAAGCTTTCTTT. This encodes CASSFSLLEAFF. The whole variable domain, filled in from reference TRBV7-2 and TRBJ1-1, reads GAGVSQSPSNKVTEKGKDVELRCDPISGHTALYWYRQSLGQGLEFLIYFQGNSAPDKSGLPSDRFSAERTGGSVSTLTIQRTQQEDSAVYLCASSFSLLEAFFGQGTRLTVV.